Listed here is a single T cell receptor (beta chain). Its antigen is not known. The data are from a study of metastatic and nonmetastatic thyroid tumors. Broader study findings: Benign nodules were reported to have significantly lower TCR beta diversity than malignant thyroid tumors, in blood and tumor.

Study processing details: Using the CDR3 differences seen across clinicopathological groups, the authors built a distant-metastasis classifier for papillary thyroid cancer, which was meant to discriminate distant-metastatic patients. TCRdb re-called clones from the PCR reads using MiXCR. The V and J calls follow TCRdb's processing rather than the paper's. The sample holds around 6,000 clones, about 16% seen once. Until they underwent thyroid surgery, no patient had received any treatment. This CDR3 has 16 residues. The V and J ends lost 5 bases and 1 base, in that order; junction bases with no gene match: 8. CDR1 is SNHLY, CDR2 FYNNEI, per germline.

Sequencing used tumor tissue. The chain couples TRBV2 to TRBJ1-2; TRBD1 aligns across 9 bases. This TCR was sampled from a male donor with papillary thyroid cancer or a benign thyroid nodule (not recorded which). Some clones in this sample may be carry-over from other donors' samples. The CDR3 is CASSWDRVGNNYGYTF. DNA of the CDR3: TGTGCCAGCAGTTGGGACAGGGTCGGAAATAACTATGGCTACACCTTC.